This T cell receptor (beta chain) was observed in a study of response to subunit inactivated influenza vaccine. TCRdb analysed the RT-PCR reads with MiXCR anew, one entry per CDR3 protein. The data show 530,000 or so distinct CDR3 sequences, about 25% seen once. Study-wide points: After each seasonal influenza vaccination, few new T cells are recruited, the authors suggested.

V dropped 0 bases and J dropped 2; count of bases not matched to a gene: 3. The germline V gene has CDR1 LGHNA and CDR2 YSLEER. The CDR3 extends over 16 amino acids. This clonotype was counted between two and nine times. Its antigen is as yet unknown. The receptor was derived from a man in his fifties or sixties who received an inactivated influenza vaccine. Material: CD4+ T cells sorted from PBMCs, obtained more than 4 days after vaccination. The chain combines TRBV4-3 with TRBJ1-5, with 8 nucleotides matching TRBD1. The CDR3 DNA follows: TGCGCCAGCAGCCAAGATGCGACAGGGGGCAATCAGCCCCAGCATTTT. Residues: CASSQDATGGNQPQHF.